This T cell receptor beta chain came from a study of blood T cell repertoires in COVID-19. Study-level information: Samples came from the United States, Italy and Spain, spanning acute and convalescent COVID-19. Nucleic acid was either cDNA or gDNA, and it came from T cells, B-cell-depleted T cells, or PBMCs.

Germline loops: CDR1 LNHDA, CDR2 SQIVND (reference sequence). The CDR3 loop spans 15 amino acids. V lost 11 bases and J lost 5; bases outside the gene matches: 14. Per the authors' pipeline: Estimated nucleated cell counts came from reference gene primer amplification. Sequenced by immunoSEQ multiplex PCR; TCRdb stores in-frame clones only, minus some. The DNA gave D and trimming, while V, J and clone size come from that table. The sample includes fewer than 11,000 clones, roughly nine tenths of them seen just once. This receptor was taken from a human donor in a cohort sampled during active COVID-19. The chain combines TRBV19 with TRBJ1-4, with 7 bases identical to TRBD1. Sequencing was done on a sample of peripheral blood. The CDR3 region is CAGRPGTAENEKLFF. The CDR3 nucleotides are TGTGCCGGCCGCCCTGGGACAGCCGAGAATGAAAAACTGTTTTTT.